These 8 T cell receptor beta chains share one sample of origin, sequenced in a study of blood T cell repertoires in COVID-19. Using immunoSEQ multiplex PCR, the repertoire was profiled, and TCRdb retains in-frame clones only, with some absent. The table has fewer than 100,000 clones, over 75% seen once. The sequenced sample was peripheral blood. The source is a human donor with acute or convalescent COVID-19. The donor label of this sample is uncertain.

The chain carries TRBV5-4 and TRBJ2-6, with no clear D. Germline V CDR1 and CDR2: SGHNT, YYREEE (reference sequence). CDR3 length equals 14 residues. Trimming took 4 bases from V and 4 from J, leaving 9 bases between them. DNA for the CDR3: TGTGCCAGCAGCCCGGAGTCCGGGGCCAACGTCCTGACTTTC. Translation: CASSPESGANVLTF. Combining the CDR3 with reference TRBV5-4 and TRBJ2-6 gives the whole variable domain ETGVTQSPTHLIKTRGQQVTLRCSSQSGHNTVSWYQQALGQGPQFIFQYYREEENGRGNFPPRFSGLQFPNYSSELNVNALELDDSALYLCASSPESGANVLTFGAGSRLTVL.

J is TRBJ2-5 and V is TRBV11-2; 7 nucleotides match TRBD2. CDR3 length: 15 residues. V lost 3 bases, J lost 5 bases, and 9 bases stayed unmatched. The germline CDR1 and CDR2 sequences are SGHAT and FQNNGV. In DNA form, the CDR3 reads TGTGCCAGCAGCTTCCGACCGGGGGAGGGCGAGACCCAGTACTTC. It specifies CASSFRPGEGETQYF.

The CDR3 region has the DNA TGTGCCTGGGGGACAGGGCAGGACACTGAAGCTTTCTTT. It translates to CAWGTGQDTEAFF. The rearrangement links TRBV30 to TRBJ1-1, with 9 bases identical to TRBD1. Per germline, CDR1 GTSNPN and CDR2 SVGIG (reference sequence). This CDR3 comprises 13 residues. Losses at the gene ends were 5 bases for V and 3 bases for J; bases not matched to a gene: 4.

The chain combines TRBV5-4 with TRBJ1-6; tentative D call: TRBD1 (6 bases). CDR1 SGHNT and CDR2 YYREEE come from the germline V gene (reference sequence). This CDR3 has 14 residues. V shed 3 bases and J shed 6 bases, with 10 bases lying between them. The CDR3 sequence is CASSSGGGNSPLHF. Written as DNA, the CDR3 is TGTGCCAGCAGCTCGGGAGGGGGTAATTCACCCCTCCACTTT.

This clone was recorded only once. The chain recombines TRBV19 with TRBJ1-5; weak D call: TRBD1 (5 bases). The CDR3 is 14 residues long. The ends were cut back, 1 base at V and 7 bases at J, with 11 bases in the middle. Germline loops: CDR1 LNHDA, CDR2 SQIVND (reference sequence). The CDR3 sequence is CASSIGQGGQPQHF. CDR3 sequence (DNA): TGTGCCAGTAGTATAGGGCAGGGAGGCCAGCCCCAGCATTTT.

The chain employs TRBV2 and TRBJ1-2; D is uncertain. In germline, CDR1 is SNHLY, CDR2 FYNNEI. Trimming removed 6 bases at V and 3 bases at J, with 8 bases between. CDR3 length equals 12 residues. The CDR3 DNA is TGTGCCAGCAGGGCGGGAGACTATGGCTACACCTTC. Its protein product is CASRAGDYGYTF.

This sequence joins TRBV27 and TRBJ2-1; D unclear. CDR3 length equals 19 residues. V lost 7 bases and J lost 0, with 25 bases in between. CDR1 is MNHEY, CDR2 SMNVEV, per germline (reference sequence). DNA for the CDR3: TGTGCCAGCACACCCACCCCCCGCAGCGCCCTTTCCTCCTACAATGAGCAGTTCTTC. It yields the protein CASTPTPRSALSSYNEQFF.

The CDR3 region is CASSITGAKNTEAFF. In nucleotides, the CDR3 is TGTGCCAGTAGTATCACAGGGGCCAAGAACACTGAAGCTTTCTTT. J is TRBJ1-1 and V is TRBV19, with 7 bases identical to TRBD1. Germline CDR1 is LNHDA and CDR2 is SQIVND (reference sequence). This CDR3 comprises 15 residues. V shed 3 bases, J shed 1 base, and the junction held 5 bases outside the gene matches.